The text below deals with one T cell receptor beta chain. Its antigen is still unknown. The CDR3 loop spans 15 amino acids. The germline V gene has CDR1 MRHNA and CDR2 SNTAGT. Trimming removed 5 bases at V and 6 bases at J, with 17 bases between. Clones were read by immunoSEQ multiplex PCR, and TCRdb kept only the in-frame ones, dropping some. The repertoire holds around 64,000 clones, with approximately 86% as singletons. This sample is drawn from a study of lymphopenia after photon versus proton radiotherapy. Study-wide results and caveats: After the lymphocyte nadir, photon-treated repertoires showed oligoclonal expansion, especially of CD8+ Temra cells. Under photons, naive T cells and diversity fell while effector/memory populations rose.

The sequencing used peripheral blood, collected from a patient treated with proton-based radiotherapy. This chain joins TRBV6-4 and TRBJ1-5; the D gene is possibly TRBD1 (5 bases). The TCR sequence derives from a man older than 75 with esophageal cancer. CDR3 in amino acids: CASSPFRNGGQPQHF. The CDR3 DNA is TGTGCCAGCAGTCCTTTCCGGAACGGGGGTCAGCCCCAGCATTTT.